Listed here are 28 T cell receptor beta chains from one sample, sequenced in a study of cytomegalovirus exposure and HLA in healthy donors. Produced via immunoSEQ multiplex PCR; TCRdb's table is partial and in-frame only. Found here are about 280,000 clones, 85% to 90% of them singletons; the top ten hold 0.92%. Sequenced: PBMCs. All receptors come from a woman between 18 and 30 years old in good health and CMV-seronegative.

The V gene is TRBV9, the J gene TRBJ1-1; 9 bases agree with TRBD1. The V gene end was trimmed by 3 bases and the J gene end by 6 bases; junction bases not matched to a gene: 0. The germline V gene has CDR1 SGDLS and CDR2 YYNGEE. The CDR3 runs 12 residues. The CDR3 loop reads CASSGQGAEAFF. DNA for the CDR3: TGTGCCAGCAGCGGACAGGGGGCTGAAGCTTTCTTT. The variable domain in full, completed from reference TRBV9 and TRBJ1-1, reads DSGVTQTPKHLITATGQRVTLRCSPRSGDLSVYWYQQSLDQGLQFLIQYYNGEERAKGNILERFSAQQFPDLHSELNLSSLELGDSALYFCASSGQGAEAFFGQGTRLTVV.

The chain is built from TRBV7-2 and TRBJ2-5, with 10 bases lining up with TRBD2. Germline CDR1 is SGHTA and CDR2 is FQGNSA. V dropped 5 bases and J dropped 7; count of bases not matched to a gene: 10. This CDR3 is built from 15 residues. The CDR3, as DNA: TGTGCCAGCAGCCGGACTAGCGGAAGAATAGGGACCCAGTACTTC. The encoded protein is CASSRTSGRIGTQYF.

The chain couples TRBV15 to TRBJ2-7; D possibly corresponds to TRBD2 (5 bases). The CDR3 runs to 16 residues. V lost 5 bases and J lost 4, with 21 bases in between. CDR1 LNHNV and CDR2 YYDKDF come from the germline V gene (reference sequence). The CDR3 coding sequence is TGTGCCACCAGCCGTTCCTCTGTGGGCTGGGAGTACGAGCAGTACTTC. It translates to CATSRSSVGWEYEQYF.

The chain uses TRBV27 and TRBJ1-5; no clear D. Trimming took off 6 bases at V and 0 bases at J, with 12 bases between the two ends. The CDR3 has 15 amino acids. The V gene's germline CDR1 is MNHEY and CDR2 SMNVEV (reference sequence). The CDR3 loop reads CASRTTGFSNQPQHF. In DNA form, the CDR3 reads TGTGCCAGCAGAACGACCGGGTTTAGCAATCAGCCCCAGCATTTT.

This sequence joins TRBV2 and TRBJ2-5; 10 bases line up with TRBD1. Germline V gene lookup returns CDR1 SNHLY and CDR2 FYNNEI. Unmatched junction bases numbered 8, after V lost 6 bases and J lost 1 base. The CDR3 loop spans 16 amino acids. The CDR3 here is CASRRFRDRGQETQYF. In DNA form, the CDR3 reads TGTGCCAGCAGAAGGTTCCGGGACAGGGGCCAAGAGACCCAGTACTTC.

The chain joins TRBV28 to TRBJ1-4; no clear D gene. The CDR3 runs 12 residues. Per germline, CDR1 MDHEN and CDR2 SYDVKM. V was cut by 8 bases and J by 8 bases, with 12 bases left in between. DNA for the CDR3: TGTGCCAGCTTTCAGAGGAGAGAAAAACTGTTTTTT. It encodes CASFQRREKLFF.

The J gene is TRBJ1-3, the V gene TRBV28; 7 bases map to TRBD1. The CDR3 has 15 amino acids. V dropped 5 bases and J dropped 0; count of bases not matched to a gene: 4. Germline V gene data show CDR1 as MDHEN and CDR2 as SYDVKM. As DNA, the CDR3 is TGTGCCAGCAGTCGGGGACAGATCTCTGGAAACACCATATATTTT. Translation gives CASSRGQISGNTIYF.

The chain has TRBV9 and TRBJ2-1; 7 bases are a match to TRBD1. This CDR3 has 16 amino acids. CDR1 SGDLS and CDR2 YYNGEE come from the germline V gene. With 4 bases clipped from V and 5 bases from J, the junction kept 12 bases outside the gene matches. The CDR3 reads CASSPRRQGVDNEQFF. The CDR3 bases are TGTGCCAGCAGCCCCCGTCGACAGGGCGTCGACAATGAGCAGTTCTTC.

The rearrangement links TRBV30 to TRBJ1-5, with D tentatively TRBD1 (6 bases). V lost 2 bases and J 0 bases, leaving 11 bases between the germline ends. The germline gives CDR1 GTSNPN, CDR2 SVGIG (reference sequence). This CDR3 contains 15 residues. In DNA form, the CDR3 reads TGTGCCTGGAGTAGGGGGATAAATAGCAATCAGCCCCAGCATTTT. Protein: CAWSRGINSNQPQHF.

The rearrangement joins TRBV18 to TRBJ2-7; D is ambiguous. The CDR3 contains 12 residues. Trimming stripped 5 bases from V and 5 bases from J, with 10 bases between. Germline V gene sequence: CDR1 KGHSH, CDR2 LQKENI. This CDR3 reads CASSGLGDEQYF. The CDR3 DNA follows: TGTGCCAGCTCAGGATTGGGCGACGAGCAGTACTTC.

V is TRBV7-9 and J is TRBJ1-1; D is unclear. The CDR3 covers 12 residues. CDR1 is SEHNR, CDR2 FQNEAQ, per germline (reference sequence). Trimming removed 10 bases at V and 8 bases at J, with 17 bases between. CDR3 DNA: TGTGCCACGCGCCGGCGACCGGGAGAAGCTTTCTTT. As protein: CATRRRPGEAFF.

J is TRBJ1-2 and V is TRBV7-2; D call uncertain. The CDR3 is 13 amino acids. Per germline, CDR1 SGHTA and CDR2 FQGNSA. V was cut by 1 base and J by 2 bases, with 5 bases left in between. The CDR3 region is CASSLGPNYGYTF. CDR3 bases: TGTGCCAGCAGCTTAGGGCCGAACTATGGCTACACCTTC.

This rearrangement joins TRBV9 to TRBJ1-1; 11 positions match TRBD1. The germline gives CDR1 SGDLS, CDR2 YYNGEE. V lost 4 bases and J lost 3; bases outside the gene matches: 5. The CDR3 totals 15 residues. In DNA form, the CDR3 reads TGTGCCAGCAGCCCGAGGGACAGGGGGTACACTGAAGCTTTCTTT. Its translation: CASSPRDRGYTEAFF.

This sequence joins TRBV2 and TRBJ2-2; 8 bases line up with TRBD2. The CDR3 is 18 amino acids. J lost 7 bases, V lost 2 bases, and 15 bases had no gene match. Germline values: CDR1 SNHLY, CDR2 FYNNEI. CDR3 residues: CASSEYQSQAGAGGELFF. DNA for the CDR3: TGTGCCAGCAGTGAATACCAAAGCCAAGCGGGAGCAGGCGGGGAGCTGTTTTTT.

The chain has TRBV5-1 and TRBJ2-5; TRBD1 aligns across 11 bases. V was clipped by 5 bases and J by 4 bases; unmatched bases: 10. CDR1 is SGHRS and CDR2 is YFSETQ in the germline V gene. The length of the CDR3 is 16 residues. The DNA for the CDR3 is TGCGCCAGCAGGTACCCGGGACAGGGGGTTAGAGAGACCCAGTACTTC. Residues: CASRYPGQGVRETQYF.

CDR3 nucleotides: TGTGCCAGTAGTATTGGTCGCTATCTCCACGAGCAGTACTTC. This gives the protein CASSIGRYLHEQYF. The genes are TRBV19 and TRBJ2-7, with no clear D. With 3 bases removed from V and 5 bases from J, the gap between germline ends came to 14 bases. The CDR3 is 14 residues long. CDR1 and CDR2 (germline): LNHDA, SQIVND (reference sequence).

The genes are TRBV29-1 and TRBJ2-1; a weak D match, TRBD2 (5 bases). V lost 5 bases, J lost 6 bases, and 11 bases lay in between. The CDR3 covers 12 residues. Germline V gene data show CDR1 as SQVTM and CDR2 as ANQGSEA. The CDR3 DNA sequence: TGCAGCGTTATAGGACTGATCAATGAGCAGTTCTTC. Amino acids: CSVIGLINEQFF.

The CDR3 nucleotides are TGTGCCAGCAGCGTGGGGGCGCAGGGTGAAAAACTGTTTTTT. Protein: CASSVGAQGEKLFF. The chain links TRBV9 to TRBJ1-4, with D perhaps matching TRBD1 (6 bases). There are 14 residues in the CDR3. Trimming cost V 2 bases and J 7 bases, with 12 bases left between them. Germline values: CDR1 SGDLS, CDR2 YYNGEE.

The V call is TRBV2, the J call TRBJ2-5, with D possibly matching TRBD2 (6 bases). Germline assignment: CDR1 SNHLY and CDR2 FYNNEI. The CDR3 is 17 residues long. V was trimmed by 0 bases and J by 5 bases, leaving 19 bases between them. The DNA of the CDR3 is TGTGCCAGCAGTGAAGCGGTGATAGCGGCTCAACAGGAGACCCAGTACTTC. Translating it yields CASSEAVIAAQQETQYF.

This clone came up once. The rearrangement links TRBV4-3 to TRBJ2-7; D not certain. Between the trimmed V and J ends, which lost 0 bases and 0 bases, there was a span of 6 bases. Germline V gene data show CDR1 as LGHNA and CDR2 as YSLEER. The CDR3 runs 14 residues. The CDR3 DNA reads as TGCGCCAGCAGCCAAGATGATAGCTCCTACGAGCAGTACTTC. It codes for CASSQDDSSYEQYF.

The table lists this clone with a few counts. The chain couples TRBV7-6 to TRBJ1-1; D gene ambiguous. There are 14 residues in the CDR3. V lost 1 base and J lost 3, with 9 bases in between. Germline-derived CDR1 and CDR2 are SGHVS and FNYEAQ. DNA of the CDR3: TGTGCCAGCAGCTTAGGCGTTGGTGACACTGAAGCTTTCTTT. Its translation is CASSLGVGDTEAFF.

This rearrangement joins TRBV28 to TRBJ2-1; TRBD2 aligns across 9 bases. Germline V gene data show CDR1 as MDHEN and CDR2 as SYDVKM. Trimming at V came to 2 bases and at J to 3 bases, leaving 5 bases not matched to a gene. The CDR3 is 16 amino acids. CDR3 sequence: CASSLESSGVYNEQFF. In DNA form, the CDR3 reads TGTGCCAGCAGTTTAGAATCTAGCGGGGTCTACAATGAGCAGTTCTTC.

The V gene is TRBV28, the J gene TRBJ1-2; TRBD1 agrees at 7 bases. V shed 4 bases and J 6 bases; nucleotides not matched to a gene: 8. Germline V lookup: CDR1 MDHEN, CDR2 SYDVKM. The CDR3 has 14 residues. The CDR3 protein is CASSSSPGTDGYTF. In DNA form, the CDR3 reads TGTGCCAGCAGTTCCTCTCCTGGGACAGATGGCTACACCTTC.

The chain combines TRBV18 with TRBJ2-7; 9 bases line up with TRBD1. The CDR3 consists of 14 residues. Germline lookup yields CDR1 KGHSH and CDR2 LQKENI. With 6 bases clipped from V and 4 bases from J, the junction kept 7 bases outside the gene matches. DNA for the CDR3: TGTGCCAGCTCCCCCGGACAGGGGTATTACGAGCAGTACTTC. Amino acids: CASSPGQGYYEQYF.

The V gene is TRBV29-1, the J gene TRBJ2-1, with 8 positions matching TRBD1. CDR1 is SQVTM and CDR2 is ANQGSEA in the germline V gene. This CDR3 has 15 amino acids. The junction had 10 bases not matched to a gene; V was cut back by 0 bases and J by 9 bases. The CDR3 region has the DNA TGCAGCGTTGAAGAAAAGGACAGGGTCTTTATTGAGCAGTTCTTC. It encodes CSVEEKDRVFIEQFF.

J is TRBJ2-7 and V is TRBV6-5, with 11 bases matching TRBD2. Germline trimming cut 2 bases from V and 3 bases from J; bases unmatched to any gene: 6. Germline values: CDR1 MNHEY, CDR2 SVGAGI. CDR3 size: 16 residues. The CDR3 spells CASSYGELAGVYEQYF. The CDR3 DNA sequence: TGTGCCAGCAGTTACGGTGAACTAGCGGGAGTCTACGAGCAGTACTTC.

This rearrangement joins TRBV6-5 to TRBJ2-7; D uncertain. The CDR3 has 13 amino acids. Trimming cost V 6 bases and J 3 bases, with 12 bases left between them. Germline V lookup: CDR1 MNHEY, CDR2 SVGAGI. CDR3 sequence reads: CASSREARYEQYF. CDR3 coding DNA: TGTGCCAGCAGCCGCGAGGCGCGCTACGAGCAGTACTTC.

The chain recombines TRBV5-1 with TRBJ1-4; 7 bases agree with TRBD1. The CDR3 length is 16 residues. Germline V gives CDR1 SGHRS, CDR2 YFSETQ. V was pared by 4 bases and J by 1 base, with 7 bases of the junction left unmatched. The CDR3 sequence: CASSPDRVGTNEKLFF. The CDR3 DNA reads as TGCGCCAGCAGCCCCGACAGGGTTGGAACTAATGAAAAACTGTTTTTT.